The text below deals with one T cell receptor (beta chain). What it binds is not known. The data stem from a study of cytomegalovirus exposure and HLA in healthy donors. Overall study results and limits: Common viral pathogens seemed to be connected with several of the most significant clusters, according to a later analysis. Accounts indicate the classifier identified cytomegalovirus status with strong specificity and sensitivity. There were a few CMV-associated chains whose specificity for CMV antigens was confirmed in vitro.

Vbeta (60) and Jbeta (13) primers were used in the PCR. Sequencing used immunoSEQ multiplex PCR; TCRdb keeps in-frame clones, though not all of them. The sample contains roughly 140,000 clones, about 86% of which appear only once. The V and J ends lost 6 bases and 0 bases respectively, with 10 bases between them. CDR1 and CDR2 from the germline V gene are SGHRS and YFSETQ. The CDR3 spans 13 residues. This clonotype was sampled from a man in his forties or fifties in good health and CMV-seropositive. The gene calls are TRBV5-1 and TRBJ2-7; a possible D gene is TRBD1 (6 bases). The sequenced sample was PBMCs. In DNA, the CDR3 is TGCGCCAGCACCCGACAGGACTCCTACGAGCAGTACTTC. It encodes CASTRQDSYEQYF.